Presented here are 18 T cell receptor beta chains from one specimen sequenced in a study of graft-versus-host responses after intestinal transplantation. These TCRs' antigens remain unknown. Sequenced by immunoSEQ multiplex PCR; TCRdb stores in-frame clones only, minus some. The repertoire holds tens of thousands of clones, with roughly 90% as singletons. The specimen was unstimulated CD4+ T cells sorted from spleen or lymph node cells, collected before transplant. Receptors originate from a human donor who was the organ donor for an intestinal transplant.

The CDR3 is CASSQSWGDYEQYF. The CDR3 region has the DNA TGTGCCAGCAGCCAGTCGTGGGGGGACTACGAGCAGTACTTC. This sequence joins TRBV6-5 and TRBJ2-7; a weak D match, TRBD2 (6 bases). Trimming took 6 bases from V and 3 from J, leaving 15 bases between them. The CDR3 sequence is 14 residues long. The germline V gene encodes CDR1 MNHEY and CDR2 SVGAGI.

The genes are TRBV6-1 and TRBJ2-7; TRBD1 aligns across 11 bases. The CDR3 is made up of 14 amino acids. The junction had 7 bases not matched to a gene; V was cut back by 7 bases and J by 5 bases. The germline gives CDR1 MNHNS, CDR2 SASEGT. CDR3 DNA: TGTGCCAGCATGCGGGGACAGGGGGGCCACGAGCAGTACTTC. Amino acids: CASMRGQGGHEQYF.

The chain employs TRBV12-5 and TRBJ1-1, with D perhaps TRBD1 (6 bases). Trimming pared 2 bases from V and 3 bases from J, leaving 13 bases between. CDR1 and CDR2 (germline): LGHNT, FRNRAP. The CDR3 loop spans 15 amino acids. This CDR3 is CASGLSAGVYTEAFF. The CDR3 DNA sequence: TGTGCTAGTGGTTTGTCGGCAGGGGTGTACACTGAAGCTTTCTTT.

The CDR3 coding sequence is TGCGCCAGCCACTGGACTAGCGGGGCCTTCGCGGAGCAGTACTTC. Translation gives CASHWTSGAFAEQYF. The rearrangement uses TRBV5-1 and TRBJ2-7; TRBD2 matches at 12 bases. V gave up 7 bases and J gave up 7 bases; unmatched junction bases: 12. This CDR3 comprises 15 residues. Germline loops: CDR1 SGHRS, CDR2 YFSETQ.

The chain uses TRBV30 and TRBJ2-5; 9 positions match TRBD1. CDR1 and CDR2 (germline): GTSNPN, SVGIG (reference sequence). The ends lost 2 bases at V and 3 bases at J; junction bases unmatched: 7. The length of the CDR3 is 15 residues. The CDR3 spells CAWSTGGAGKETQYF. In DNA form, the CDR3 reads TGTGCCTGGAGTACAGGGGGCGCGGGGAAAGAGACCCAGTACTTC.

The table lists this clone with a count of one. The V gene is TRBV7-6, the J gene TRBJ2-2, with 10 bases fitting TRBD2. The V gene's germline CDR1 is SGHVS and CDR2 FNYEAQ. Trimming removed 0 bases from V and 7 bases from J; junction bases left unmatched: 8. The CDR3 runs to 17 residues. CDR3 region: CASSLASSGSMIGELFF. The CDR3 DNA sequence: TGTGCCAGCAGCTTAGCCTCTAGCGGGAGTATGATCGGGGAGCTGTTTTTT.

The chain couples TRBV25-1 to TRBJ2-7, with a possible D match to TRBD2 (6 bases). The CDR3 totals 15 residues. Germline CDR1 reads MGHDK; CDR2 reads SYGVNS. Trimming removed 5 bases at V and 3 bases at J, with 17 bases between. The CDR3 sequence: CASSSPHAGSYEQYF. The CDR3 bases are TGTGCCAGCAGTTCGCCCCACGCGGGGAGCTACGAGCAGTACTTC.

This clone occurred a few times. The chain employs TRBV6-1 and TRBJ2-3; D is perhaps TRBD1 (5 bases). The CDR3 has 14 amino acids. Germline V gives CDR1 MNHNS, CDR2 SASEGT. V was pared by 5 bases and J by 4 bases, with 13 bases between. CDR3: CASSFGRVPDTQYF. The CDR3, as DNA: TGTGCCAGCAGTTTTGGCAGGGTCCCAGATACGCAGTATTTT.

The chain combines TRBV7-9 with TRBJ2-5, with 7 bases matching TRBD1. The CDR3 length is 14 residues. CDR1 is SEHNR, CDR2 FQNEAQ, per germline (reference sequence). Germline trimming cut 3 bases from V and 3 bases from J; bases unmatched to any gene: 4. The CDR3 is CASSFLQGKETQYF. CDR3 DNA: TGTGCCAGCAGCTTTCTACAGGGGAAAGAGACCCAGTACTTC. The full variable domain, completed using reference TRBV7-9 and TRBJ2-5, is DTGVSQNPRHKITKRGQNVTFRCDPISEHNRLYWYRQTLGQGPEFLTYFQNEAQLEKSRLLSDRFSAERPKGSFSTLEIQRTEQGDSAMYLCASSFLQGKETQYFGPGTRLLVL.

CDR3 bases: TGTGCCAGCAGCCAAGGGGGGGGGACAGGGCCAAATGAGCAGTTCTTC. Translation: CASSQGGGTGPNEQFF. This chain connects TRBV6-6 to TRBJ2-1, with 9 bases fitting TRBD1. Trimming removed 6 bases from V and 7 bases from J; junction bases left unmatched: 13. The CDR3 totals 16 residues. Germline CDR1 MNHNY, CDR2 SVGAGI (reference sequence).

The rearrangement links TRBV14 to TRBJ2-3; weak D call: TRBD2 (6 bases). The CDR3 runs 15 residues. The V and J ends lost 4 bases and 3 bases respectively, with 14 bases between them. Germline CDR1 reads SGHDN; CDR2 reads FVKESK. The CDR3 reads CASSLVGGKTDTQYF. The CDR3 DNA is TGTGCCAGCAGCCTGGTTGGCGGGAAAACAGATACGCAGTATTTT. Full variable domain (missing parts from reference TRBV14 and TRBJ2-3): EAGVTQFPSHSVIEKGQTVTLRCDPISGHDNLYWYRRVMGKEIKFLLHFVKESKQDESGMPNNRFLAERTGGTYSTLKVQPAELEDSGVYFCASSLVGGKTDTQYFGPGTRLTVL.

This sequence joins TRBV19 and TRBJ1-5; 7 nucleotides align to TRBD1. After removal of 7 bases from V and 4 bases from J, the junction contained 13 bases not matched to a gene. Germline values: CDR1 LNHDA, CDR2 SQIVND (reference sequence). The length of the CDR3 is 16 residues. Written as DNA, the CDR3 is TGTGCCAGTAACCCCAGGGACAGCCGAGGGAATCAGCCCCAGCATTTT. This gives the protein CASNPRDSRGNQPQHF.

For this clone: The limits of the CDR3 on the DNA are not certain, so only TCRdb's listed CDR3 is given. V usage is TRBV6-1 and J usage is TRBJ1-6; the listed D gene, TRBD1, was not tested against the DNA. The CDR3 region is 12 residues in length, termini included. The germline CDR1 and CDR2 sequences are MNHNS and SASEGT. CDR3 loop: CASSEVGQGSHF.

The chain uses TRBV28 and TRBJ2-7; 7 bases are a match to TRBD1. This CDR3 has 14 residues. Germline trimming cut 6 bases from V and 5 bases from J; bases unmatched to any gene: 10. CDR1 is MDHEN, CDR2 SYDVKM, per germline. CDR3 amino acids: CASRPGDRAHEQYF. As DNA, the CDR3 is TGTGCCAGCAGACCTGGTGACAGGGCCCACGAGCAGTACTTC.

The chain carries TRBV9 and TRBJ1-4; D ambiguous. The CDR3 has 14 amino acids. Germline CDR1 reads SGDLS; CDR2 reads YYNGEE. The V end was cut by 0 bases, the J end by 5 bases, with 8 bases between. The CDR3 here is CASSVAVNNEKLFF. The CDR3 DNA reads as TGTGCCAGCAGCGTAGCGGTAAACAATGAAAAACTGTTTTTT. The whole variable domain, remainder taken from reference TRBV9 and TRBJ1-4, is DSGVTQTPKHLITATGQRVTLRCSPRSGDLSVYWYQQSLDQGLQFLIQYYNGEERAKGNILERFSAQQFPDLHSELNLSSLELGDSALYFCASSVAVNNEKLFFGSGTQLSVL.

The chain carries TRBV20-1 and TRBJ2-7; 7 positions agree with TRBD1. The germline CDR1 and CDR2 sequences are DFQATT and SNEGSKA (reference sequence). Unmatched junction bases numbered 5, after V lost 6 bases and J lost 6 bases. This CDR3 comprises 11 residues. The CDR3 sequence is CSAVTGAEQYF. CDR3 in DNA: TGCAGTGCCGTCACAGGGGCCGAGCAGTACTTC.

This CDR3 reads CASSIGGQTNEQFF. CDR3 nucleotide sequence: TGTGCCAGCAGCATAGGGGGACAGACTAATGAGCAGTTCTTC. The V and J genes are TRBV7-3 and TRBJ2-1; 7 nucleotides line up with TRBD1. Germline CDR1 is SGHTA and CDR2 is FQGTGA. Germline trimming cut 5 bases from V and 7 bases from J; bases unmatched to any gene: 8. This CDR3 is 14 amino acids long. The variable domain in full, completed from reference TRBV7-3 and TRBJ2-1, reads GAGVSQTPSNKVTEKGKYVELRCDPISGHTALYWYRQSLGQGPEFLIYFQGTGAADDSGLPNDRFFAVRPEGSVSTLKIQRTERGDSAVYLCASSIGGQTNEQFFGPGTRLTVL.

The chain recombines TRBV20-1 with TRBJ2-7; TRBD2 agrees at 7 bases. In germline, CDR1 is DFQATT, CDR2 SNEGSKA (reference sequence). Unmatched junction bases numbered 4, after V lost 6 bases and J lost 5 bases. The CDR3 has 11 amino acids. The CDR3 reads CSAPLADEQYF. The CDR3, as DNA: TGCAGTGCCCCCCTAGCGGACGAGCAGTACTTC.